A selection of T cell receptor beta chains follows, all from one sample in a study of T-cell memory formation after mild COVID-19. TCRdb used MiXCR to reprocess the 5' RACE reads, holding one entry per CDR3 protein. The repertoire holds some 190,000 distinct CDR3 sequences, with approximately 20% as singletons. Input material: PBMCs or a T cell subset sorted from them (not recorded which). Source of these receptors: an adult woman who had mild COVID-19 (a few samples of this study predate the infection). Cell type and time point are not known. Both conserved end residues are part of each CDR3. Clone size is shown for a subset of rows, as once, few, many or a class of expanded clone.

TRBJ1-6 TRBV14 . CASSQGRQTYNSPLHF
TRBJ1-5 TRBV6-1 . CASSHRDQPQHF
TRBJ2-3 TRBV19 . CASTPGDSKWGTDTQYF
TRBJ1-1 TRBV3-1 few CASSPPGGGTGEAFF
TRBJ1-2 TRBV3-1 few CASSQEWDRAVAYGYTF
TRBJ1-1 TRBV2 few CASSPQGRVLAFF
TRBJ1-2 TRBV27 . CASSPRTGAAGYTF
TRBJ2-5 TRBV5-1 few CASSLYGTQETQYF
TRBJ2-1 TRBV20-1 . CSASCIRGGTRILSYGYEQFF
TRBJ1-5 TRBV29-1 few CSVRQGYLQPQHF
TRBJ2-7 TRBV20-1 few CSAVAGGSSYEQYF
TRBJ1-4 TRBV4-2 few CASSQDVGKLFF
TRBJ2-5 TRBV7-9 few CASSITGQGPETQYF
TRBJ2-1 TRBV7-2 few CASSSTGTGSYNEQFF
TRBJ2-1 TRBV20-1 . CSATGTSHNEQFF
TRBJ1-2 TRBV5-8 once CASSNRGVLYGYTF
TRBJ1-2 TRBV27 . CASSQDSRRTNYYGYTF
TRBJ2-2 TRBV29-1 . CSVVGTGGSVWTGELFF
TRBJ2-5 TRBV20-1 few CTKRRGPQETQYF
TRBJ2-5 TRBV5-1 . CASSLQGQDRETQYF
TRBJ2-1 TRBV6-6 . CASSARVTYGDEQFF
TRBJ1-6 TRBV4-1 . CASSQVITNSPLHF
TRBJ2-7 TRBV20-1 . CSASGDDVLASYEQYF
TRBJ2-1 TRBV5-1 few CASSLFPGSNEQFF
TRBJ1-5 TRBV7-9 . CASSLESVGERSNQPQHF
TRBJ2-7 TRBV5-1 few CASILGPASYEQYF
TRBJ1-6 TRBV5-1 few CASSSGQVNSPLHF
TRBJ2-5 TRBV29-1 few CSLRLGWEETQYF
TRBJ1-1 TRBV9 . CASSVVGDWNTEAFF
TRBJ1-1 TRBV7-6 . CASSATDRANTEAFF
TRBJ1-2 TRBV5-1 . CASRGVAGTRYGYTF
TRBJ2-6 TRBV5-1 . CASSFDPPGPSAGANVLTF
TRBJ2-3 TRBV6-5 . CASSYGGSSTDTQYF
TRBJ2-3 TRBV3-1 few CASSRTTGVTDTQYF
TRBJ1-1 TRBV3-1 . CASSPGRRNTEAFF
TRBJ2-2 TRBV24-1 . CATKGTVNTGELFF
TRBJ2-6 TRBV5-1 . CASSMGGASGANVLTF
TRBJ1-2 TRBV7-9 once CASSPDGRLGYTF
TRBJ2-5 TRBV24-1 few CATRSALAGQETQYF
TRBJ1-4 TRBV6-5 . CASSYQFMANEKLFF
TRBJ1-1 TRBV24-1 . CATSAAGQLEAFF
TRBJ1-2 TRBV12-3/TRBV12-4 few CASRHSGVAYGYTF
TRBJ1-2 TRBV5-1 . CASSLAGQPYGYTF
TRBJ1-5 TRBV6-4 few CASSVSRGQPQHF
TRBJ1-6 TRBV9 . CASSSSGTGGSPLHF
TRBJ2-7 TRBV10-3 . CAISEDGGVYEQYF
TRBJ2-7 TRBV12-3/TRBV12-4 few CASSLSGRASYEQYF